These 16 T cell receptor beta chains originate from one sample sequenced in a study of T cells after somatic rescue of genetic block. TCRdb keeps only in-frame clones here, not all; method: immunoSEQ multiplex PCR. The sample holds approximately 70,000 clones, approximately 90% seen once. The sequencing sample was made of peripheral blood mononuclear cells (PBMCs). The receptors stem from a man aged 30 to 39.

The J gene is TRBJ2-7, the V gene TRBV28, with D perhaps matching TRBD2 (7 bases). V was trimmed by 6 bases and J by 6 bases, leaving 18 bases between them. The CDR3 runs 14 residues. CDR1 is MDHEN, CDR2 SYDVKM, per germline. CDR3 amino acids: CASSLHREGSEQYF. Here the CDR3 DNA reads TGTGCCAGCAGCCTACACAGGGAGGGATCCGAGCAGTACTTC.

V is TRBV7-9 and J is TRBJ2-5; TRBD2 is a possible D gene (6 bases). Per the germline V gene, CDR1 is SEHNR and CDR2 is FQNEAQ (reference sequence). The germline V and J ends were trimmed by 1 base and 0 bases, with 12 bases remaining between them. The CDR3 extends over 16 amino acids. CDR3 amino acids: CASSLESGGNQETQYF. The CDR3 DNA sequence: TGTGCCAGCAGCTTAGAATCCGGGGGAAACCAAGAGACCCAGTACTTC.

The chain links TRBV2 to TRBJ2-1; 9 positions agree with TRBD1. Germline trimming cut 4 bases from V and 3 bases from J; bases unmatched to any gene: 19. The CDR3 loop spans 20 amino acids. Germline CDR1 is SNHLY and CDR2 is FYNNEI. CDR3 in amino acids: CASSGGGTGPSGGHYNEQFF. In DNA, the CDR3 is TGTGCCAGCAGTGGGGGCGGGACAGGGCCCTCCGGGGGTCACTACAATGAGCAGTTCTTC. Drawing the rest from reference TRBV2 and TRBJ2-1, the complete variable domain is EPEVTQTPSHQVTQMGQEVILRCVPISNHLYFYWYRQILGQKVEFLVSFYNNEISEKSEIFDDQFSVERPDGSNFTLKIRSTKLEDSAMYFCASSGGGTGPSGGHYNEQFFGPGTRLTVL.

The gene calls are TRBV18 and TRBJ2-7; TRBD1 agrees at 8 bases. J gave up 6 bases and V 4 bases, and 5 bases lay outside the gene matches. CDR1 and CDR2 (germline): KGHSH, LQKENI. This CDR3 is 13 amino acids long. CDR3 in DNA: TGTGCCAGCTCACAGTCGACAGGGGTCGAGCAGTACTTC. Translating gives CASSQSTGVEQYF.

The chain combines TRBV10-1 with TRBJ2-3; 8 bases line up with TRBD2. This CDR3 contains 14 residues. The J segment lost 6 bases and the V segment lost 7 bases, leaving 9 bases of the junction unmatched. In germline, CDR1 is WNHNN, CDR2 SYGVQD (reference sequence). CDR3 DNA sequence: TGCGCCAGCAAGCCGGGGGGGCCGGGGGATACGCAGTATTTT. Residues: CASKPGGPGDTQYF.

This chain uses TRBV19 with TRBJ1-2, with D maybe TRBD1 (6 bases). With 0 bases removed from V and 8 bases from J, the gap between germline ends came to 13 bases. This CDR3 is 14 amino acids long. Germline CDR1 and CDR2: LNHDA and SQIVND (reference sequence). CDR3 protein: CASSIEGRGFGYTF. CDR3 in DNA: TGTGCCAGTAGTATAGAAGGCAGGGGATTCGGCTACACCTTC. The whole variable domain, remainder taken from reference TRBV19 and TRBJ1-2, is DGGITQSPKYLFRKEGQNVTLSCEQNLNHDAMYWYRQDPGQGLRLIYYSQIVNDFQKGDIAEGYSVSREKKESFPLTVTSAQKNPTAFYLCASSIEGRGFGYTFGSGTRLTVV.

This sequence joins TRBV6-5 and TRBJ1-1; D not resolved. Trimming removed 0 bases from V and 0 bases from J, with 8 bases in between. This CDR3 has 15 residues. CDR1 and CDR2 from the germline V gene are MNHEY and SVGAGI. The CDR3 spells CASSYSVHMNTEAFF. The CDR3 bases are TGTGCCAGCAGTTACTCGGTACACATGAACACTGAAGCTTTCTTT.

The CDR3 reads CASRGVAGGRWETQYF. The CDR3 nucleotides read TGTGCCAGCAGGGGGGTTGCGGGAGGGAGATGGGAGACCCAGTACTTC. The genes are TRBV5-4 and TRBJ2-5; 9 bases agree with TRBD2. This CDR3 is 16 amino acids long. Germline V gene sequence: CDR1 SGHNT, CDR2 YYREEE (reference sequence). V was pared by 5 bases and J by 5 bases, with 13 bases of the junction left unmatched.

The CDR3 region has the DNA TGCGCCAGCATCGCCGGGACAGGGGATTACGAGCAGTACTTC. This translates into CASIAGTGDYEQYF. The J gene is TRBJ2-7, the V gene TRBV10-2; 10 positions agree with TRBD1. The CDR3 is 14 amino acids. CDR1 and CDR2 from the germline V gene are WSHSY and SAAADI. The trim removed 7 bases at V and 4 bases at J, leaving 7 bases unmatched.

This sequence joins TRBV28 and TRBJ2-5, with a possible D match to TRBD2 (5 bases). The end of the DNA aligns better with TRBJ2-7, so the J call may be wrong. This CDR3 is 12 amino acids long. Per germline, CDR1 MDHEN and CDR2 SYDVKM. This CDR3 reads CASSSGAYEQYF. DNA for the CDR3: TGTGCCAGCAGCTCCGGGGCCTACGAGCAGTACTTC.

The gene calls are TRBV28 and TRBJ2-7; D is unclear. This CDR3 spans 16 amino acids. V lost 6 bases and J lost 4, with 22 bases in between. Germline V gene lookup returns CDR1 MDHEN and CDR2 SYDVKM. CDR3: CASSPSSAPLGYEQYF. CDR3 nucleotides: TGTGCCAGCAGCCCCTCATCCGCCCCTTTGGGGTACGAGCAGTACTTC.

The genes are TRBV7-9 and TRBJ1-5; TRBD1 aligns across 7 bases. V lost 5 bases to trimming and J lost 4 bases; unmatched junction nucleotides: 2. Germline CDR1 and CDR2: SEHNR and FQNEAQ (reference sequence). This CDR3 has 13 amino acids. CDR3 sequence: CASSPGQNQPQHF. For the CDR3, the DNA is TGTGCCAGCAGCCCGGGACAGAATCAGCCCCAGCATTTT.

The rearrangement joins TRBV5-4 to TRBJ2-5, with TRBD2 matching 9 bases. V lost 4 bases and J lost 5; bases outside the gene matches: 12. Germline values: CDR1 SGHNT, CDR2 YYREEE (reference sequence). The CDR3 is made up of 16 amino acids. Here the CDR3 reads CASSIPGAGGGETQYF. The CDR3 region has the DNA TGTGCCAGCAGCATCCCTGGAGCGGGAGGAGGGGAGACCCAGTACTTC.

The chain carries TRBV5-5 and TRBJ1-1; the D gene is possibly TRBD1 (5 bases). The germline V gene encodes CDR1 SGHKS and CDR2 YYEKEE (reference sequence). This CDR3 comprises 15 residues. The V end lost 4 bases, the J end lost 1 base, and 14 bases lay between the germline ends. CDR3 sequence: CASSPGTLANTEAFF. The DNA for the CDR3 is TGTGCCAGCAGCCCTGGGACCTTGGCGAACACTGAAGCTTTCTTT.

The J gene is TRBJ2-6, the V gene TRBV13, with D maybe TRBD2 (6 bases). The germline V gene encodes CDR1 PRHDT and CDR2 FYEKMQ (reference sequence). This CDR3 is 15 amino acids long. V was clipped by 4 bases and J by 4 bases, with 11 bases between them. Written as DNA, the CDR3 is TGTGCCAGCAGCTCCCGGGACTCCGGGGCCAACGTCCTGACTTTC. Protein product: CASSSRDSGANVLTF.

The J gene is TRBJ1-2, the V gene TRBV27; 9 bases map to TRBD1. The V gene end was trimmed by 5 bases and the J gene end by 6 bases; junction bases not matched to a gene: 4. This CDR3 has 13 residues. The germline CDR1 and CDR2 sequences are MNHEY and SMNVEV (reference sequence). CDR3 in DNA: TGTGCCAGCAGTCCCGACAGGGGGAATGGCTACACCTTC. Protein: CASSPDRGNGYTF.